This TCR beta chain was documented in a study of CD8+ T cells in alopecia areata (dated 2018 in TCRdb). For context, the study as a whole: Treated patients were enrolled in an open-label pilot trial of oral tofacitinib at 5 to 10 mg twice daily for moderate-to-severe alopecia areata. On the human side, TCRbeta sequencing was run on scalp tissue and on sorted CD4+ and CD8+ peripheral blood T cells from healthy controls and from alopecia areata patients with either patchy or totalis/universalis disease. TCRbeta CDR3 regions were amplified by immunoSEQ multiplex PCR with 35 Vbeta forward and 13 Jbeta reverse primers. Clonality in the scalp was compared among normal scalp (n=4), patchy alopecia areata scalp (n=8), and alopecia totalis/universalis scalp (n=8). RNA came from the PAXgene miRNA kit for fixed scalp, the miRNeasy kit for PBMCs, and the RNeasy kit for mouse skin. In both human patients and the C3H/HeJ mouse model, the study applied high-throughput TCRbeta sequencing to look at T cell clonal expansion in alopecia areata. Patients received tofacitinib for 6 to 18 months and were then followed off drug for 6 months to check for delayed response and recurrence. Tofacitinib-treated patients had biopsies at baseline and at 4 and 24 weeks of treatment, with a later scalp biopsy in several patients.

Library preparation was by the immunoSEQ multiplex PCR assay. RNA was extracted from all samples and reverse transcribed into cDNA as template for TCR sequencing. First-strand cDNA was synthesized with SuperScript III using a 2:1 mix of oligo-dT and random hexamers. Amplification bias was assessed with a synthetic immune receptor repertoire, and residual bias was removed computationally. As for how the authors treated the data: Raw reads were preprocessed to remove errors, and CDR3 was defined according to IMGT conventions as the region from the conserved cysteine to phenylalanine. Clonality was calculated as 1 minus Shannon entropy normalized by log2 of the number of productive unique TCRs. Scalp TCRbeta sequences were cross-referenced with sorted blood CD4 and CD8 repertoires so that the CD4 or CD8 identity of scalp clones could be inferred. TCRdb re-hosts the immuneACCESS table, in-frame sequences only. Its copies lack some clones; in the studies checked, an unresolved V gene accounts for under half of them, and the cause for the rest is not known. The V and J calls and clone size come from that table; D and trimming were worked out from the DNA. The sample contains about 97,000 clones, approximately 42% of them found a single time. In total, the top ten clones hold approximately 1.5% of the sample.

What the authors observed across the whole study: Unlike mouse skin, which is dominated by gammadelta T cells, normal human skin has resident alphabeta T cells that are also sequenced, and this complicates analysis of the scalp TCR repertoire. Compared with mice, TCR sequences shared between patients were less clear, possibly partly because of HLA diversity across the patient population. Lesional scalp, especially in alopecia totalis/universalis, showed higher clonality and more expanded CD8+ clones than normal scalp, suggesting antigenic drive.

Peripheral blood and lesional scalp punch biopsies were obtained from patients with alopecia areata. PBMCs were separated by density centrifugation and stained for CD3, CD4 and CD8, after which CD4+ and CD8+ T cells were sorted on a FACSAria. The CDR3 contains 14 residues, cysteine and phenylalanine counted. The DNA shown is the 42-base CDR3, in frame from base 1. CDR1 is given as MDHEN and CDR2 as SYDVKM, both from the germline V gene. The V and J ends are trimmed by 8 bases and 1 base, leaving 12 bases between them. Details on this clone: Its antigen is unknown. No base-level quality is on record; no much larger clone is a single base apart.

This TCR came from a human donor with alopecia areata. The chain employs TRBV28 and TRBJ1-5; no D gene can be assigned with confidence. Sequencing used CD4+ T cells sorted from blood. The CDR3 sequence is CASRGGGSNQPQHF. The DNA reads as follows: TGTGCCAGCCGCGGCGGAGGCAGCAATCAGCCCCAGCATTTT.